This entry lists 9 T cell receptor beta chains sequenced from one sample in a study of PD-1 blockade in mismatch repair-deficient tumors. The assay was immunoSEQ multiplex PCR, and TCRdb's table has in-frame clones only and misses some. The table has under 150,000 clones, roughly 90% seen once; the top ten hold approximately 12%. The sequenced sample was peripheral blood, obtained roughly 67 weeks after starting pembrolizumab. These TCRs come from an adult with mismatch repair-deficient cancer.

DNA for the CDR3: TGTGCCAGCAGCTTCGAAGGGGGAGTGAACATTCAGTACTTC. Translation: CASSFEGGVNIQYF. V usage is TRBV4-2 and J usage is TRBJ2-4; weak D call: TRBD1 (6 bases). The length of the CDR3 is 14 residues. The V end was cut by 5 bases, the J end by 7 bases, with 15 bases between. The germline V gene encodes CDR1 LGHNA and CDR2 YNFKEQ.

The gene calls are TRBV5-1 and TRBJ2-5; D not resolved. Trimming left V 5 bases short and J 2 bases short, with 10 bases between. CDR1 and CDR2 from the germline V gene are SGHRS and YFSETQ. The CDR3 loop spans 13 amino acids. The CDR3 DNA follows: TGCGCCAGCAGAGTTTCCGGGCAAGAGACCCAGTACTTC. This encodes CASRVSGQETQYF.

The rearrangement joins TRBV28 to TRBJ2-3; the D gene is possibly TRBD2 (6 bases). With 2 bases removed from V and 2 bases from J, the gap between germline ends came to 17 bases. This CDR3 contains 17 residues. CDR1 and CDR2 (germline): MDHEN, SYDVKM. The CDR3 here is CASSLRLAEQITDTQYF. The CDR3 region has the DNA TGTGCCAGCAGTTTACGGTTAGCGGAACAGATCACAGATACGCAGTATTTT.

The chain is built from TRBV4-1 and TRBJ2-7, with TRBD2 identical over 12 bases. V was clipped by 0 bases and J by 5 bases; unmatched bases: 8. The CDR3 extends over 17 amino acids. CDR1 MGHRA and CDR2 YSYEKL come from the germline V gene. The CDR3 spells CASSQDRLAGGPHEQYF. The DNA for the CDR3 is TGCGCCAGCAGCCAAGATCGCCTAGCGGGAGGGCCCCACGAGCAGTACTTC.

This sequence joins TRBV5-1 and TRBJ2-7; perhaps TRBD1 as D (5 bases). V was cut by 0 bases and J by 3 bases, with 13 bases left in between. This CDR3 has 15 residues. Germline V CDR1 and CDR2: SGHRS, YFSETQ. The CDR3 coding sequence is TGCGCCAGCAGCTTGGATTCAACAGGAATCTACGAGCAGTACTTC. Translation: CASSLDSTGIYEQYF.

V and J are TRBV7-9 and TRBJ2-7; a weak D match, TRBD2 (7 bases). Germline V gives CDR1 SEHNR, CDR2 FQNEAQ (reference sequence). Trimming took 5 bases from V and 6 from J, leaving 17 bases between them. The CDR3 is made up of 14 amino acids. CDR3 sequence: CASSAIGGGVEQYF. CDR3 sequence (DNA): TGTGCCAGCAGCGCCATAGGGGGGGGTGTCGAGCAGTACTTC.

This clone appeared a single time. This chain joins TRBV27 and TRBJ2-1; D is possibly TRBD2 (5 bases). Trimming removed 0 bases at V and 4 bases at J, with 10 bases between. CDR1 is MNHEY, CDR2 SMNVEV, per germline (reference sequence). The CDR3 runs 15 residues. The chain's CDR3 is CASSLSNSGYNEQFF. The CDR3 nucleotides are TGTGCCAGCAGTTTATCCAACAGCGGATACAATGAGCAGTTCTTC.

This rearrangement joins TRBV19 to TRBJ2-5, with 8 bases matching TRBD2. Per the germline V gene, CDR1 is LNHDA and CDR2 is SQIVND (reference sequence). The CDR3 sequence is 14 residues long. V trimming: 5 bases; J trimming: 5 bases; junction bases outside the gene matches: 7. Written as DNA, the CDR3 is TGTGCCAGTAGTCGGGAGGGTAGTATGGAGACCCAGTACTTC. Its protein is CASSREGSMETQYF.

The chain joins TRBV25-1 to TRBJ2-4; 12 bases are a match to TRBD2. The CDR3 consists of 18 residues. The germline V gene has CDR1 MGHDK and CDR2 SYGVNS. The J segment lost 1 base and the V segment lost 2 bases, leaving 6 bases of the junction unmatched. In nucleotides, the CDR3 is TGTGCCAGCAGTGAAGGTTCTAGCGGGGGGGAGGCCAAAAACATTCAGTACTTC. It encodes CASSEGSSGGEAKNIQYF.